The 4 T cell receptor beta chains below all came from one sample that was sequenced in a study of blood T cell repertoires in COVID-19. Using immunoSEQ multiplex PCR, the repertoire was profiled, and TCRdb retains in-frame clones only, with some absent. The profile shows some 200,000 clones, around 94% of them singletons. Sequenced: peripheral blood. The receptors derive from a man aged 25 to 40 with COVID-19, enrolled during active disease.

The CDR3 protein is CASSQADTQYF. DNA of the CDR3: TGCGCCAGCAGCCAAGCGGATACGCAGTATTTT. This chain uses TRBV4-1 with TRBJ2-3; D unclear. Trimming cost V 1 base and J 6 bases, with 2 bases left between them. The germline V gene has CDR1 MGHRA and CDR2 YSYEKL. This CDR3 has 11 residues.

This chain joins TRBV11-3 and TRBJ2-1; 15 bases agree with TRBD2. The CDR3 totals 17 residues. J gave up 5 bases and V 4 bases, and 6 bases lay outside the gene matches. Germline V gene lookup returns CDR1 SGHNT and CDR2 YENEEA. The CDR3 protein is CASSSRTSGGGDNEQFF. The DNA for the CDR3 is TGTGCCAGCAGCTCCCGGACTAGCGGGGGGGGAGACAATGAGCAGTTCTTC.

The V gene is TRBV11-3, the J gene TRBJ2-1; no firm D call. Trimming cost V 5 bases and J 0 bases, with 5 bases left between them. This CDR3 spans 13 amino acids. Germline V CDR1 and CDR2: SGHNT, YENEEA. CDR3 in amino acids: CASSLSSYNEQFF. The CDR3 coding sequence is TGTGCCAGCAGCCTCAGCTCCTACAATGAGCAGTTCTTC.

Note on this clone: The same CDR3 can be traced to other DNA sequences in this sample. In DNA form, the CDR3 reads TGTGCCAGCAGCGTGGCAGGGGATAGCAATCAGCCCCAGCATTTT. Encoded protein: CASSVAGDSNQPQHF. This rearrangement joins TRBV9 to TRBJ1-5; TRBD1 might be the D (6 bases). Germline V gives CDR1 SGDLS, CDR2 YYNGEE. The CDR3 loop spans 15 amino acids. The ends were cut back, 2 bases at V and 0 bases at J, with 9 bases in the middle.